The entry that follows covers one T cell receptor (beta chain) sequence. TCRdb keeps only in-frame clones here, not all; method: immunoSEQ multiplex PCR. Found here are about 54,000 clones, around 93% of them singletons; the top ten hold about 9.3%. Trimming cost V 3 bases and J 7 bases, with 13 bases left between them. CDR3 length: 13 amino acids. Germline lookup yields CDR1 MNHNS and CDR2 SASEGT. The source of the sample is a study of OX40 agonist ivuxolimab in advanced cancers. About the study: Of the patients, three showed partial responses, one with hepatocellular carcinoma and two with cutaneous melanoma.

The sequencing here drew on CD4+ or CD8+ T cells sorted from blood, taken in a trial of the OX40 agonist ivuxolimab. This rearrangement joins TRBV6-1 to TRBJ2-7; D not certain. This receptor was obtained from an adult with an advanced solid tumor such as melanoma, head and neck, liver or kidney cancer. CDR3: CASSDTTDREQYF. CDR3 in DNA: TGTGCCAGCAGTGATACTACAGATCGGGAGCAGTACTTC.